The 18 T cell receptor beta chains below come from one sample, sequenced in a study of T-cell reconstitution after alpha-beta-depleted transplantation in children. The authors prepared the TCRbeta library with unique molecular identifiers. TCRdb used MiXCR to reprocess the PCR reads, holding one entry per CDR3 protein. Altogether 200,000 to 250,000 distinct CDR3 sequences are present, about 8.7% being singletons, with the ten largest covering less than 40%. Sequenced material: PBMCs, mostly from graft donor cells, taken 360 days after TCRalphabeta/CD19-depleted stem cell transplant. All receptors come from a male patient aged 2-9 years who had a stem cell transplant for acute myeloid leukemia, so the T cells may come from the graft donor.

This clonotype has ten or more counts. The chain combines TRBV19 with TRBJ2-7, with a weak D call TRBD1 (5 bases). Trimming cost V 3 bases and J 0 bases, with 12 bases left between them. Per germline, CDR1 LNHDA and CDR2 SQIVND (reference sequence). This CDR3 is 15 amino acids long. CDR3 amino acids: CASSIRQGGSYEQYF. In DNA, the CDR3 is TGTGCCAGTAGTATCCGTCAGGGTGGCTCCTACGAGCAGTACTTC.

This clonotype was seen only a few times. This rearrangement joins TRBV20-1 to TRBJ1-3, with D unresolved. This CDR3 contains 13 residues. Germline V CDR1 and CDR2: DFQATT, SNEGSKA (reference sequence). Trimming pared 6 bases from V and 0 bases from J, leaving 9 bases between. The CDR3 nucleotides read TGCAGTGCCCCAAAAACCTCTGGAAACACCATATATTTT. Translating it yields CSAPKTSGNTIYF.

This clonotype showed up many times. V usage is TRBV4-3 and J usage is TRBJ2-7; no clear D. The CDR3 length is 15 residues. V shed 0 bases and J shed 2 bases, with 11 bases lying between them. The germline V gene encodes CDR1 LGHNA and CDR2 YSLEER. Written as DNA, the CDR3 is TGCGCCAGCAGCCAAGATCGTAGATCTGCCTACGAGCAGTACTTC. It yields the protein CASSQDRRSAYEQYF.

The chain has TRBV20-1 and TRBJ1-2; 10 nucleotides align to TRBD1. The CDR3 has 14 amino acids. Trimming took 0 bases from V and 10 from J; bases not matched to a gene: 8. Germline V lookup: CDR1 DFQATT, CDR2 SNEGSKA (reference sequence). CDR3 sequence (DNA): TGCAGTGCTAGAGATGGGACAGGGGCTACTCTCTACACCTTC. Amino acid sequence: CSARDGTGATLYTF.

This clonotype appeared a few times. The rearrangement joins TRBV11-2 to TRBJ2-7; TRBD2 matches at 13 bases. The V and J ends lost 4 bases and 1 base, in that order; junction bases with no gene match: 13. Germline assignment: CDR1 SGHAT and CDR2 FQNNGV. This CDR3 is built from 19 residues. DNA for the CDR3: TGTGCCAGCAGCTCTCAGACTAGCGGGAGGTTTATACGGTCCTACGAGCAGTACTTC. Translated: CASSSQTSGRFIRSYEQYF. Based on the CDR3 plus reference TRBV11-2 and TRBJ2-7, the full variable domain is EAGVAQSPRYKIIEKRQSVAFWCNPISGHATLYWYQQILGQGPKLLIQFQNNGVVDDSQLPKDRFSAERLKGVDSTLKIQPAKLEDSAVYLCASSSQTSGRFIRSYEQYFGPGTRLTVT.

Many counts were recorded for this clonotype. The chain joins TRBV15 to TRBJ2-5; the D gene is possibly TRBD2 (5 bases). V was clipped by 6 bases and J by 2 bases, with 13 bases between them. The CDR3 totals 14 residues. Germline CDR1 and CDR2: LNHNV and YYDKDF (reference sequence). CDR3 DNA sequence: TGTGCCACCAGAGGTCCGGGGAGTCAAGAGACCCAGTACTTC. Protein sequence: CATRGPGSQETQYF.

This clonotype came up a few times. V and J are TRBV19 and TRBJ1-1, with D possibly being TRBD1 (5 bases). The V end lost 5 bases, the J end lost 1 base, and 11 bases lay between the germline ends. CDR3 length: 14 amino acids. CDR1 is LNHDA, CDR2 SQIVND, per germline (reference sequence). This CDR3 is CASSPLDRNTEAFF. DNA of the CDR3: TGTGCCAGTAGTCCTCTAGACAGGAACACTGAAGCTTTCTTT.

The V and J genes are TRBV11-3 and TRBJ2-3, with TRBD1 matching 8 bases. The CDR3 runs to 15 residues. Per germline, CDR1 SGHNT and CDR2 YENEEA. Trimming removed 5 bases from V and 2 bases from J; junction bases left unmatched: 6. CDR3 sequence (DNA): TGTGCCAGCAGCAGAGGGACAGGCCTCACAGATACGCAGTATTTT. This codes for CASSRGTGLTDTQYF.

This clonotype appeared a few times. The rearrangement links TRBV6-2 or TRBV6-3 to TRBJ1-5; D ambiguous. CDR1 is MNHEY, CDR2 SVGEGT, per germline. The V end lost 6 bases, the J end lost 0 bases, and 6 bases lay between the germline ends. This CDR3 is built from 13 residues. This CDR3 is CASRLNSNQPQHF. CDR3 nucleotide sequence: TGTGCCAGCAGGTTGAATAGCAATCAGCCCCAGCATTTT.

The table lists this clonotype with a few counts. The rearrangement joins TRBV12-3 or TRBV12-4 to TRBJ2-7; TRBD1 is a possible D gene (6 bases). V gave up 4 bases and J gave up 5 bases, with 15 bases separating them. The CDR3 loop spans 14 amino acids. The CDR3 sequence: CASSSSRQAHEQYV. The CDR3 region has the DNA TGTGCCAGCAGTTCCTCCCGACAGGCCCACGAGCAGTACGTC.

CDR3 region: CASRSSGTGPNSGANVLTF. The CDR3 DNA sequence: TGTGCCAGCAGAAGCTCCGGGACAGGGCCTAACTCTGGGGCCAACGTCCTGACTTTC. The chain couples TRBV2 to TRBJ2-6; 9 nucleotides agree with TRBD1. In germline, CDR1 is SNHLY, CDR2 FYNNEI. The V segment lost 6 bases and the J segment 0 bases; nucleotides outside the gene matches: 12. This CDR3 is 19 amino acids long. The whole variable domain, remainder taken from reference TRBV2 and TRBJ2-6, is EPEVTQTPSHQVTQMGQEVILRCVPISNHLYFYWYRQILGQKVEFLVSFYNNEISEKSEIFDDQFSVERPDGSNFTLKIRSTKLEDSAMYFCASRSSGTGPNSGANVLTFGAGSRLTVL.

This clonotype was seen only a few times. V is TRBV21-1 and J is TRBJ2-6. TRBV21-1 corresponds to a pseudogene. There are 15 residues in the CDR3. The CDR3 nucleotides read TGTGCCATCGTCTTACAGTACTCTGGGGCCAACGTCCTGACTTTC. Protein: CAIVLQYSGANVLTF.

The sample holds a few counts of this clonotype. This CDR3 reads CASRIGRLQETQYF. The DNA of the CDR3 is TGTGCCAGCAGGATCGGACGGCTCCAAGAGACCCAGTACTTC. The chain uses TRBV11-2 and TRBJ2-5; D not certain. Germline assignment: CDR1 SGHAT and CDR2 FQNNGV. V was trimmed by 6 bases and J by 1 base, leaving 12 bases between them. The CDR3 totals 14 residues.

This clonotype was counted at least ten times. The chain uses TRBV5-1 and TRBJ1-6; weak D call: TRBD1 (6 bases). Germline V gene lookup returns CDR1 SGHRS and CDR2 YFSETQ. The length of the CDR3 is 15 residues. The ends were cut back, 0 bases at V and 7 bases at J, with 11 bases in the middle. In nucleotides, the CDR3 is TGCGCCAGCAGCTTGGTTGAACAGGGAAATTCACCCCTCCACTTT. As protein: CASSLVEQGNSPLHF.

This clonotype showed up just a few times. The rearrangement joins TRBV4-1 to TRBJ2-5, with 10 bases matching TRBD2. Trimming took 4 bases from V and 5 from J; bases not matched to a gene: 10. This CDR3 is 16 amino acids long. Per the germline V gene, CDR1 is MGHRA and CDR2 is YSYEKL. The CDR3 protein is CASSPWKLAGKETQYF. For the CDR3, the DNA is TGCGCCAGCAGCCCCTGGAAACTAGCGGGGAAGGAGACCCAGTACTTC.

Of note for this clonotype: A much larger clone differs by one base, so this may be a read error. The rearrangement uses TRBV5-1 and TRBJ2-5; unclear D gene. Germline CDR1 SGHRS, CDR2 YFSETQ. CDR3 length: 16 amino acids. The DNA for the CDR3 is TGCGTCAGCAGCTCCGACCCCGGACCGGCCTCGGAGACCCAGTACTTC. Amino acid sequence: CVSSSDPGPASETQYF.

At least ten counts were recorded for this clonotype. V gene TRBV7-8 combines with J gene TRBJ1-1; D remains unclear. CDR3 length: 15 amino acids. The V gene lost 5 bases and the J gene lost 2 bases, with 15 bases spanning the gap. CDR1 and CDR2 (germline): SGHVS, FQNEAQ. The CDR3 loop reads CASSRSGGYNTEAFF. The CDR3 DNA sequence: TGTGCCAGCAGCCGGAGTGGAGGATACAACACTGAAGCTTTCTTT.

This rearrangement joins TRBV12-3 or TRBV12-4 to TRBJ1-2; perhaps TRBD1 as D (5 bases). V lost 5 bases and J lost 4, with 11 bases in between. This CDR3 contains 13 residues. In nucleotides, the CDR3 is TGTGCCAGCAGTGGAGACAGCGTCTATGGCTACACCTTC. Translating gives CASSGDSVYGYTF.